The sequence of this TCR beta chain was determined in a study of neurological immune-mediated disorders. Study-level results: Across subjects, no CDR3 amino acid sequence appeared in expanded clones of more than one subject, a finding that suggested private repertoires in all groups. HTLV-1-associated myelopathy displayed the greatest TCR clonal expansion, and multiple sclerosis exhibited the smallest, lower than that of healthy controls.

Synthesis of cDNA was performed by 5'RACE using 10-nucleotide random UMIs. The output of every sequencing run exceeded 190 million TCR-beta sequences, derived from 15-18 subjects. TCRdb analysed the 5' RACE reads with MiXCR anew, one entry per CDR3 protein. This sample has roughly 70,000 distinct CDR3 sequences, with approximately 4.1% found just once. This clonotype was recorded many times. Its target is not known. The CDR3 totals 12 residues. Germline CDR1 reads LGHDT; CDR2 reads YNNKEL (reference sequence). Trimming removed 1 base at V and 10 bases at J, with 10 bases between. The receptor's source is a man in his thirties or forties with multiple sclerosis. This chain joins TRBV3-1 and TRBJ1-1; D possibly corresponds to TRBD1 (5 bases). The source material was PBMCs. The CDR3 protein is CASSQGMGGAFF. The CDR3 nucleotides read TGTGCCAGCAGCCAAGGGATGGGGGGAGCTTTCTTT.